Given below is one T cell receptor beta chain in context. Original analysis: Samples had a median of approximately 89,000 TCRs, ranging about 20,000 to 700,000. MiXCR, run by TCRdb on the RACE reads, gives a single entry per CDR3 protein. The V and J calls, along with clone size, are taken from TCRdb and not from the paper's own processing. Found here are about 54,000 distinct CDR3 sequences, 9.9% of them singletons; the top ten hold less than 2%. The CDR3 has 12 amino acids. V dropped 3 bases and J dropped 0 bases, with 6 bases sitting between them. In germline, CDR1 is DFQATT, CDR2 SNEGSKA (reference sequence). The sample originates from a study of human T cells and chemical hapten exposure. Study as a whole: Weekly scalp doses of diphenylcyclopropenone were given to patients during the roughly 23-week study. Slight volume differences across pooled libraries mainly accounted for varying per-sample TCR yields.

The sample's time point: patch test 2, 6 weeks after DPC sensitization. Treatment described: therapeutic diphenylcyclopropenone sensitization with weekly scalp DPC. Patch tests were applied only after blood draws. This receptor was obtained from a woman between 45 and 65 years old with alopecia areata. Some clones in this sample may be carry-over from other donors' samples. The chain links TRBV20-1 to TRBJ2-7; D gene unclear. The input for sequencing was whole blood, taken in connection with sensitization to the hapten diphenylcyclopropenone (DPC). This chain's CDR3 is CSASIVSYEQYF. The DNA of the CDR3 is TGCAGTGCTAGCATCGTCTCCTACGAGCAGTACTTC.